Given below is one T cell receptor (beta chain) in context. Germline values: CDR1 LGHDT, CDR2 YNNKEL (reference sequence). Between the trimmed V and J ends, which lost 0 bases and 4 bases, there was a span of 22 bases. The CDR3 is 19 amino acids. The data were obtained in a study of patients and donors after allogeneic stem cell transplantation. Via MiXCR, TCRdb re-called the RT-PCR reads, giving one row per CDR3 protein. The data contain about 960,000 distinct CDR3 sequences, about 20% of them singletons. This chain connects TRBV3-1 to TRBJ2-1, with no clear D. Material: blood, either unsorted or a sorted T cell fraction (not recorded which). This receptor was taken from a human donor who was either an allogeneic HSCT recipient or a stem cell or donor lymphocyte infusion donor (not recorded which). It is not recorded whose cells these are; they may come from a transplant donor. In nucleotides, the CDR3 is TGTGCCAGCAGCCAAGATTTGGAGCCTACAAATGATTGGTACAATGAGCAGTTCTTC. Protein sequence: CASSQDLEPTNDWYNEQFF.